This entry concerns a single T cell receptor beta chain. Its antigen remains unknown. As to time point: persistent/refractory GD, antithyroid drugs over 5 years with positive TRAb. Generation of the TCR library employed RNA extracted from PBMCs. Graves' disease diagnosis relied on American Thyroid Association guidelines. Each of the patients was recruited from an endocrinology department situated in Xi'an, China. CDR3 regions were amplified by Arm-PCR using iRepertoire HTBI primers to build TCR beta libraries. MiXCR was run by TCRdb on the multiplex PCR reads, yielding one entry per CDR3 protein. The sample includes around 460,000 distinct CDR3 sequences, about 20% of them seen just once. These data belong to a study of regulatory T cells in long-lasting Graves disease. Study-wide findings and caveats: TRBV28, TRBJ1-2 and TRBJ2-5 emerged as the favored segments in persistent disease.

V gave up 3 bases and J gave up 1 base, with 16 bases separating them. The CDR3 covers 16 residues. CDR1 is SGHRS, CDR2 YFSETQ, per germline. The specimen was peripheral blood mononuclear cells (PBMCs), collected when the disease was refractory, from a patient treated with antithyroid drugs. The TCR was taken from a female donor with Graves disease. The chain carries TRBV5-1 and TRBJ1-1, with D possibly matching TRBD1 (6 bases). The CDR3 region is CASSSGRGAGNTEAFF. The CDR3 coding sequence is TGCGCCAGCAGCTCGGGGAGGGGGGCCGGGAACACTGAAGCTTTCTTT.